Sequencing of this T cell receptor (beta chain) was carried out in a study of cytomegalovirus exposure and HLA in healthy donors. Researchers ran the PCR with 60 Vbeta and 13 Jbeta primers. Sequencing was performed with immunoSEQ multiplex PCR; in TCRdb, only in-frame clones are kept and a portion is missing. There are about 52,000 clones in the sample; 72% occur only once, and about 9.1% lies in the top ten. CDR3 size: 13 residues. The V end lost 6 bases, the J end lost 6 bases, and 14 bases lay between the germline ends. The V gene's germline CDR1 is MNHEY and CDR2 SVGAGI. The clonotype was recovered from a woman in her 50s in good health and CMV-seronegative. The V call is TRBV6-5, the J call TRBJ2-5; no firm D call. The sequencing sample was made of PBMCs. The CDR3 DNA reads as TGTGCCAGCAGCGCCCAGGCACAACAGACCCAGTACTTC. It translates to CASSAQAQQTQYF.